Listed below are T cell receptor beta chains from one sample, sequenced in a study of blood T cell repertoires in COVID-19. Method: immunoSEQ multiplex PCR; TCRdb's copy keeps in-frame clones and lacks some. The data show around 180,000 clones, 70% to 85% seen once. Sequenced input: peripheral blood. The receptors were gathered from a woman aged 25 to 45 with acute or convalescent COVID-19. CDR3s include the opening cysteine and the closing phenylalanine or tryptophan. The D gene is left open where the match is weak. A clone size is listed for some rows: how often the clone was seen (once, few, many), or a class if it is expanded.

V,size,J,D,CDR3,DNA
TRBV28,.,TRBJ1-3,.,CASTVTGLSGNTIYF,TGTGCCAGCACCGTAACGGGACTCTCTGGAAACACCATATATTTT
TRBV5-1,.,TRBJ2-5,TRBD1,CASSLGFSRGETQYF,TGCGCCAGCAGCTTGGGTTTCAGCAGGGGGGAGACCCAGTACTTC
TRBV10-3,.,TRBJ2-7,.,CAITRGAYEQYF,TGTGCCATCACTCGGGGGGCTTACGAGCAGTACTTC
TRBV2,.,TRBJ2-7,TRBD2,CASGRTRFEQYF,TGTGCCAGCGGACGGACTAGATTCGAGCAGTACTTC
TRBV7-6,.,TRBJ1-6,TRBD1,CASRTGVNSPLHF,TGTGCCAGCAGGACAGGGGTGAATTCACCCCTCCACTTT
TRBV19,.,TRBJ1-2,.,CASSSQGYGYTF,TGTGCCAGTAGTTCTCAGGGGTATGGCTACACCTTC
TRBV28,.,TRBJ1-6,TRBD1,CASSASDRGDNSPLHF,TGTGCCAGCAGTGCTTCTGACAGGGGAGATAATTCACCCCTCCACTTT
TRBV5-1,.,TRBJ2-3,TRBD2,CASSPTLPGGLWDTQYF,TGCGCCAGCAGCCCGACCCTACCGGGAGGGTTATGGGATACGCAGTATTTT
TRBV4-2,once,TRBJ2-3,.,CASSQDPVQYF,TGTGCCAGCAGCCAAGATCCCGTGCAGTATTTT
TRBV30,.,TRBJ2-5,.,CAWRRRSQETQYF,TGTGCCTGGAGGCGGCGCAGCCAAGAGACCCAGTACTTC
TRBV6-5,few,TRBJ1-1,.,CASSYSTGGLTEAFF,TGTGCCAGCAGTTACTCGACCGGGGGGCTCACTGAAGCTTTCTTT
TRBV7-2,.,TRBJ2-4,.,CASSLLGAGYIQYF,TGTGCCAGCAGCCTACTGGGGGCAGGGTATATTCAGTACTTC
TRBV23-1,.,TRBJ2-3,TRBD2,CASELQIKREGNNSTDTQYF,TGCGCCAGCGAATTACAAATAAAGCGGGAGGGAAATAATAGCACAGATACGCAGTATTTT
TRBV10-1,.,TRBJ1-5,TRBD1,CASSPGTGKNQPQHF,TGCGCCAGCAGCCCCGGGACAGGGAAAAATCAGCCCCAGCATTTT
TRBV27,.,TRBJ2-5,TRBD2,CASSERGFQETQYF,TGTGCCAGCAGTGAGCGGGGGTTTCAAGAGACCCAGTACTTC
TRBV6-5,once,TRBJ2-1,.,CASSPTIGSNEQFF,TGTGCCAGCAGTCCCACCATTGGGAGCAATGAGCAGTTCTTC
TRBV7-3,once,TRBJ2-3,TRBD1,CASSFTGGGDTQYF,TGTGCCAGCAGCTTTACAGGGGGCGGAGATACGCAGTATTTT
TRBV28,few,TRBJ2-1,.,CASSPLSGGATYNEQFF,TGTGCCAGCAGTCCCCTATCTGGCGGGGCCACCTACAATGAGCAGTTCTTC
TRBV2,.,TRBJ1-2,.,CASSSNHRVDVYGYTF,TGTGCCAGCAGCTCCAACCACAGGGTCGATGTCTATGGCTACACCTTC
TRBV20-1,.,TRBJ1-2,.,CSGQNYGYTF,TGCAGTGGACAGAACTATGGCTACACCTTC
TRBV9,once,TRBJ2-3,TRBD2,CASSVASSGGAGTQYF,TGTGCCAGCAGCGTAGCTTCAAGCGGGGGGGCTGGTACGCAGTATTTT
TRBV11-2,.,TRBJ1-4,.,CASSLVPGGNEKLFF,TGTGCCAGCAGCCTTGTACCGGGGGGTAATGAAAAACTGTTTTTT
TRBV30,.,TRBJ2-7,.,CAWSVLRPRRYEQYF,TGTGCCTGGAGTGTACTGAGGCCTCGCCGCTACGAGCAGTACTTC
TRBV28,many,TRBJ2-7,TRBD2,CASSYLTGTSGAYEQYF,TGTGCCAGCAGTTACCTAACCGGGACTAGCGGAGCTTACGAGCAGTACTTC
TRBV11-2,.,TRBJ2-1,.,CASSLVVRGGTSYNEQFF,TGTGCCAGCAGCTTAGTAGTGAGGGGGGGAACCTCGTACAATGAGCAGTTCTTC